The present T cell receptor (beta chain) was sequenced within a study of T cells in Graves' hyperthyroidism and ophthalmopathy. Turning to the study itself: At initial diagnosis, before any treatment had begun, peripheral blood was obtained. Study-level results: In the blood, most expanded thyroid clonotypes above 0.001 appeared as well. Through a model of 13 V-J features, ophthalmopathy was separated from stable hyperthyroidism.

This clonotype was detected ten times or more. Its antigen is undetermined. The CDR3 extends over 15 amino acids. Unmatched junction bases numbered 14, after V lost 9 bases and J lost 2 bases. Germline CDR1 is SGHRS and CDR2 is YFSETQ. The CDR3 regions of TCR beta were amplified from RNA transcripts. RT-PCR in the first round (using the HTBI primer set) targeted the TCR CDR3. Using its own MiXCR run on the multiplex PCR reads, TCRdb lists one record per CDR3 protein. The table shows hundreds of thousands of distinct CDR3 sequences, with approximately 15% occurring only once. The authors took PBMCs from 10 ml fresh peripheral blood.

The chain employs TRBV5-1 and TRBJ2-7; 7 positions match TRBD2. The sequence was collected from a woman aged 18-29 years with Graves' hyperthyroidism. The sequencing input was blood. The CDR3 DNA follows: TGCGCCACCCCATGCGATCGGGAGGAGACCTACGAGCAGTACTTC. It yields the protein CATPCDREETYEQYF.